Below, 25 T cell receptor beta chains from the same sample are listed, as sequenced in a study of T cells in Graves' hyperthyroidism and ophthalmopathy. Amplification targeted TCR beta CDR3 regions from RNA transcripts. The HTBI primer set drove a first-round RT-PCR of the TCR CDR3. TCRdb reprocessed the multiplex PCR reads with MiXCR, giving one entry per CDR3 protein. Of a few hundred thousand distinct CDR3 sequences listed, approximately 15% were seen once; the top ten hold under 20%. The sample consisted of blood. These receptors all stem from a woman aged 18-35 years with Graves' hyperthyroidism.

This clonotype was seen many times. This chain's CDR3 is CASSDLGSLAKNIQYF. DNA for the CDR3: TGTGCCAGCAGCGACCTGGGGAGTCTAGCCAAAAACATTCAGTACTTC. J is TRBJ2-4 and V is TRBV6-5, with TRBD2 as a possible D gene (5 bases). This CDR3 is 16 amino acids long. V was pared by 6 bases and J by 0 bases, with 15 bases between. Germline CDR1 reads MNHEY; CDR2 reads SVGAGI.

The chain recombines TRBV14 with TRBJ1-1; D gene uncertain. The CDR3 totals 14 residues. V was cut by 7 bases and J by 5 bases, with 17 bases left in between. CDR1 and CDR2 from the germline V gene are SGHDN and FVKESK. Here the CDR3 reads CASTRSHPGTEAFF. The CDR3 DNA follows: TGTGCCAGCACCCGAAGTCACCCCGGAACTGAAGCTTTCTTT.

This clonotype was found many times. The rearrangement uses TRBV30 and TRBJ1-6, with D possibly TRBD1 on 5 matching bases. CDR3 length: 13 amino acids. CDR1 and CDR2 from the germline V gene are GTSNPN and SVGIG (reference sequence). CDR3 residues: CASGDPTGAPLHF. CDR3 sequence (DNA): TGTGCTTCAGGAGATCCCACGGGGGCACCCCTCCACTTT.

To note about this clonotype: This may come from a read error, since a much larger clone is one base off. CDR3 region: CASSILDRQEQPQHF. The CDR3 nucleotides read TGTGCCAGTAGTATCCTCGACAGGCAGGAGCAGCCCCAGCATTTT. The rearrangement links TRBV19 to TRBJ1-5; possibly TRBD1 for D (6 bases). This CDR3 is built from 15 residues. Germline lookup yields CDR1 LNHDA and CDR2 SQIVND (reference sequence). V was cut by 3 bases and J by 7 bases, with 16 bases left in between.

J is TRBJ2-5 and V is TRBV6-1; D may correspond to TRBD1 or TRBD2 (5 bases each). The CDR3 totals 15 residues. Germline CDR1 is MNHNS and CDR2 is SASEGT. The ends were cut back, 8 bases at V and 1 base at J, with 17 bases in the middle. In nucleotides, the CDR3 is TGTGCCAGCTCTAAATACGTGGGGACCCAAGAGACCCAGTACTTC. This gives the protein CASSKYVGTQETQYF.

Ten or more counts support this clonotype. The chain is built from TRBV7-9 and TRBJ2-1; 9 nucleotides match TRBD2. The germline gives CDR1 SEHNR, CDR2 FQNEAQ (reference sequence). This CDR3 region has 16 residues. The J segment lost 8 bases and the V segment lost 3 bases, leaving 11 bases of the junction unmatched. CDR3 region: CASSFDLAGVVDEQFF. The CDR3 DNA is TGTGCCAGCAGCTTCGATTTAGCGGGAGTAGTGGATGAGCAGTTCTTC.

This clonotype was seen ten or more times. The CDR3 protein is CAWKHGPAEAFF. The CDR3 coding sequence is TGTGCCTGGAAACACGGGCCGGCTGAAGCTTTCTTT. This chain uses TRBV30 with TRBJ1-1, with D hard to call. CDR3 length: 12 residues. Trimming removed 4 bases at V and 6 bases at J, with 12 bases between. Germline V gene lookup returns CDR1 GTSNPN and CDR2 SVGIG (reference sequence).

This clonotype was picked up many times. The chain is built from TRBV6-1 and TRBJ1-1; TRBD1 matches at 7 bases. The CDR3 spans 14 residues. The germline CDR1 and CDR2 sequences are MNHNS and SASEGT. The trim removed 6 bases at V and 4 bases at J, leaving 8 bases unmatched. CDR3 region: CASRRTGEGTEAFF. The CDR3 DNA reads TGTGCCAGCAGACGAACAGGGGAGGGCACTGAAGCTTTCTTT.

There are a few counts of this clonotype. This chain uses TRBV19 with TRBJ2-6; TRBD1 matches at 10 bases. J gave up 0 bases and V 5 bases, and 4 bases lay outside the gene matches. The V gene's germline CDR1 is LNHDA and CDR2 SQIVND (reference sequence). The CDR3 is made up of 17 amino acids. The CDR3 DNA is TGTGCCAGTAGTCAGACAGGGGGCCCCTCTGGGGCCAACGTCCTGACTTTC. It yields the protein CASSQTGGPSGANVLTF.

In its sample, this clonotype was seen a few times. The rearrangement uses TRBV24-1 and TRBJ1-1; D is unclear. The CDR3 sequence is 10 residues long. V was pared by 8 bases and J by 10 bases, with 10 bases between. Germline loops: CDR1 KGHDR, CDR2 SFDVKD. The CDR3 sequence is CATKAGGAFF. The DNA of the CDR3 is TGTGCCACCAAGGCGGGTGGAGCTTTCTTT.

This clonotype was found once. The chain employs TRBV11-2 and TRBJ2-5; 8 nucleotides match TRBD2. The assigned J gene may be wrong: the sequence end matches TRBJ2-7 better. Per germline, CDR1 SGHAT and CDR2 FQNNGV. The CDR3 has 12 residues. CDR3 sequence reads: CASSLGLVEQYV. The CDR3, as DNA: TGTGCCAGCAGCTTGGGACTAGTCGAGCAGTACGTC.

In the case of this clonotype: This may come from a read error, since a much larger clone is one base off. The rearrangement uses TRBV18 and TRBJ2-4; tentatively, D is TRBD2 (6 bases). The end of the DNA fits TRBJ2-1 better, so the J call may be wrong. The CDR3 loop spans 15 amino acids. In germline, CDR1 is KGHSH, CDR2 LQKENI. The CDR3, as DNA: TGTGCCAGCTCACCACGACGGGAGAGCCACAATGATCAGTTCTTC. Translated, it gives CASSPRRESHNDQFF.

This clonotype was detected a few times. The gene calls are TRBV10-1 and TRBJ2-7; 8 bases align to TRBD2. CDR1 is WNHNN and CDR2 is SYGVQD in the germline V gene (reference sequence). V shed 6 bases, J shed 6 bases, and the junction held 16 bases outside the gene matches. CDR3 length: 16 amino acids. CDR3 region: CASSLGVAGSGGEQYF. The CDR3 DNA reads as TGCGCCAGCAGCCTCGGGGTAGCGGGAAGCGGCGGCGAGCAGTACTTC.

V usage is TRBV27 and J usage is TRBJ1-1; D is uncertain. Germline V gives CDR1 MNHEY, CDR2 SMNVEV (reference sequence). The CDR3 spans 11 residues. V lost 6 bases, J lost 11 bases, and 13 bases lay in between. The CDR3 sequence: CASRMGNRAFF. Written as DNA, the CDR3 is TGTGCCAGCAGAATGGGGAATAGGGCTTTCTTT.

This clonotype was counted ten times or more. The gene calls are TRBV12-3 or TRBV12-4 and TRBJ1-5; D remains ambiguous. Trimming left V 1 base short and J 9 bases short, with 7 bases between. This CDR3 contains 12 residues. The CDR3 DNA sequence: TGTGCCAGCAGTTTAGGTAATGGGCCCCAGCATTTT. Protein product: CASSLGNGPQHF.

This clonotype was seen only a few times. The gene calls are TRBV15 and TRBJ1-2; D uncertain. CDR1 LNHNV and CDR2 YYDKDF come from the germline V gene (reference sequence). V lost 0 bases to trimming and J lost 0 bases, with 14 bases between them. The CDR3 runs 17 residues. The chain's CDR3 is CATSRDMRQPANYGYTF. The CDR3 DNA follows: TGTGCCACCAGCAGAGATATGAGGCAACCGGCTAACTATGGCTACACCTTC.

This clonotype showed up many times. The chain employs TRBV3-1 and TRBJ2-7; TRBD2 matches 12 bases. The CDR3 has 16 residues. The V gene end was trimmed by 4 bases and the J gene end by 7 bases; junction bases not matched to a gene: 11. Germline V gene lookup returns CDR1 LGHDT and CDR2 YNNKEL (reference sequence). The CDR3 spells CASSPSPSGRAHEQYF. Written as DNA, the CDR3 is TGTGCCAGCAGCCCTAGTCCTAGCGGGAGGGCCCATGAGCAGTACTTC.

In its sample, this clonotype was seen many times. The chain combines TRBV6-4 with TRBJ1-2; D may be TRBD1 (5 bases). V was clipped by 4 bases and J by 2 bases, with 11 bases between them. Germline CDR1 is MRHNA and CDR2 is SNTAGT. The CDR3 has 14 amino acids. DNA of the CDR3: TGTGCCAGCAGTGTAGATGGGGACAACTATGGCTACACCTTC. Amino acids: CASSVDGDNYGYTF.

This clonotype was observed a handful of times. CDR3: CASSVSGQGPHEQYF. CDR3 bases: TGTGCCAGCAGCGTATCGGGACAGGGTCCCCACGAGCAGTACTTC. This rearrangement joins TRBV9 to TRBJ2-7, with TRBD1 matching over 9 bases. The V segment lost 1 base and the J segment 5 bases; nucleotides outside the gene matches: 7. This CDR3 is 15 amino acids long. CDR1 and CDR2 (germline): SGDLS, YYNGEE.

The chain uses TRBV9 and TRBJ1-1, with TRBD1 as a possible D gene (5 bases). In germline, CDR1 is SGDLS, CDR2 YYNGEE. V was shortened by 4 bases and J by 0 bases, with 13 bases between the two germline ends. CDR3 length: 15 residues. The CDR3 region is CASSFIGAVNTEAFF. The DNA of the CDR3 is TGTGCCAGCAGCTTTATAGGGGCGGTGAACACTGAAGCTTTCTTT.

The J gene is TRBJ1-1, the V gene TRBV5-6, with D tentatively TRBD1 (5 bases). The V end was cut by 3 bases, the J end by 0 bases, with 9 bases between. In germline, CDR1 is SGHDT, CDR2 YYEEEE. CDR3 length: 14 amino acids. This CDR3 reads CASSSEGMNTEAFF. As DNA, the CDR3 is TGTGCCAGCAGCTCAGAGGGGATGAACACTGAAGCTTTCTTT. The full variable domain, rest sourced from reference TRBV5-6 and TRBJ1-1, is DAGVTQSPTHLIKTRGQQVTLRCSPKSGHDTVSWYQQALGQGPQFIFQYYEEEERQRGNFPDRFSGHQFPNYSSELNVNALLLGDSALYLCASSSEGMNTEAFFGQGTRLTVV.

This clonotype has a count of ten or more. The gene calls are TRBV12-3 or TRBV12-4 and TRBJ1-4; D is unresolved. The length of the CDR3 is 13 residues. The germline V and J ends were trimmed by 7 bases and 2 bases, with 8 bases remaining between them. This CDR3 is CASMDPTNEKLFF. CDR3 DNA sequence: TGTGCCAGCATGGACCCGACTAATGAAAAACTGTTTTTT.

In this sample, this clonotype turned up many times. The chain uses TRBV2 and TRBJ2-2; 7 bases map to TRBD2. V gave up 5 bases and J gave up 1 base; unmatched junction bases: 4. The CDR3 covers 15 residues. Germline V gives CDR1 SNHLY, CDR2 FYNNEI. CDR3 DNA: TGTGCCAGCAGTAGGGCTAGCGGGAACACCGGGGAGCTGTTTTTT. This gives the protein CASSRASGNTGELFF.

The rearrangement joins TRBV14 to TRBJ2-1; 9 nucleotides match TRBD2. Germline CDR1 and CDR2: SGHDN and FVKESK. The CDR3 runs to 14 residues. Unmatched junction bases numbered 13, after V lost 7 bases and J lost 12 bases. DNA of the CDR3: TGTGCCAGCAAGAGGGCTAGCGGGATGGTTGGGCAGTTCTTC. Encoded protein: CASKRASGMVGQFF.

The J gene is TRBJ2-1, the V gene TRBV19; D might be TRBD2 (6 bases). CDR3 size: 15 residues. Germline V CDR1 and CDR2: LNHDA, SQIVND (reference sequence). Deletions cut 3 bases from V and 9 bases from J, with 18 bases between. The chain's CDR3 is CASSIPSRGWGEQFF. The DNA of the CDR3 is TGTGCCAGTAGTATCCCCTCCCGGGGGTGGGGTGAGCAGTTCTTC. Drawing the rest from reference TRBV19 and TRBJ2-1, the complete variable domain is DGGITQSPKYLFRKEGQNVTLSCEQNLNHDAMYWYRQDPGQGLRLIYYSQIVNDFQKGDIAEGYSVSREKKESFPLTVTSAQKNPTAFYLCASSIPSRGWGEQFFGPGTRLTVL.